The 11 T cell receptor beta chains given below trace back to one sample, sequenced in a study of blood T cell repertoires in COVID-19. The data were produced by immunoSEQ multiplex PCR, yet TCRdb's version contains in-frame clones alone and is incomplete. Among under 130,000 clones, 87% were seen once, and the ten largest hold approximately 3.1%. The sample comprised peripheral blood. These receptors were taken from a man aged 45-65 years in a cohort sampled during active COVID-19.

The gene calls are TRBV7-2 and TRBJ2-5, with 9 nucleotides matching TRBD2. Germline trimming cut 5 bases from V and 5 bases from J; bases unmatched to any gene: 6. Germline loops: CDR1 SGHTA, CDR2 FQGNSA. The CDR3 is 14 residues long. CDR3 DNA sequence: TGTGCCAGCAGCGGGAGGCGGGGGGGTGAGACCCAGTACTTC. Protein: CASSGRRGGETQYF.

CDR3 coding DNA: TGTGCCAGCAGCCTGGGCGGGGGGGCCGGAGATACGCAGTATTTT. Translating gives CASSLGGGAGDTQYF. V is TRBV4-2 and J is TRBJ2-3, with TRBD2 identical over 9 bases. The length of the CDR3 is 15 residues. CDR1 is LGHNA, CDR2 YNFKEQ, per germline. The ends lost 4 bases at V and 5 bases at J; junction bases unmatched: 7.

This clone was observed a single time. CDR3 DNA: TGTGCCAGCAGCTTAGGGGAGGTCACAGTTGAGCAGTTCTTC. This codes for CASSLGEVTVEQFF. The chain employs TRBV7-9 and TRBJ2-1, with a tentative D call TRBD2 (6 bases). From germline, CDR1 is SEHNR and CDR2 FQNEAQ (reference sequence). The CDR3 has 14 residues. Trimming pared 1 base from V and 9 bases from J, leaving 13 bases between.

This chain links TRBV2 with TRBJ2-1, with TRBD2 matching over 12 bases. The CDR3 is 14 amino acids. V shed 4 bases and J 10 bases; nucleotides not matched to a gene: 5. The V gene's germline CDR1 is SNHLY and CDR2 FYNNEI. CDR3 protein: CASSASGGAWEQFF. CDR3 nucleotides: TGTGCCAGCAGTGCTAGCGGGGGGGCATGGGAGCAGTTCTTC.

This clone was detected only once. The chain employs TRBV19 and TRBJ2-1; tentatively, D is TRBD2 (5 bases). Trimming took 7 bases from V and 4 from J, leaving 14 bases between them. This CDR3 is 14 amino acids long. Germline CDR1 reads LNHDA; CDR2 reads SQIVND (reference sequence). CDR3 protein: CASKEFGIYNEQFF. CDR3 nucleotides: TGTGCCAGTAAGGAGTTCGGGATATACAATGAGCAGTTCTTC. Full variable domain (remainder filled in from reference TRBV19 and TRBJ2-1): DGGITQSPKYLFRKEGQNVTLSCEQNLNHDAMYWYRQDPGQGLRLIYYSQIVNDFQKGDIAEGYSVSREKKESFPLTVTSAQKNPTAFYLCASKEFGIYNEQFFGPGTRLTVL.

The rearrangement uses TRBV19 and TRBJ2-3; 8 bases are shared with TRBD2. Germline CDR1 and CDR2: LNHDA and SQIVND (reference sequence). V lost 6 bases, J lost 3 bases, and 8 bases stayed unmatched. The CDR3 contains 15 residues. The CDR3 here is CASRPSGGQTDTQYF. CDR3 DNA sequence: TGTGCCAGTAGGCCCAGCGGGGGCCAAACAGATACGCAGTATTTT.

The chain couples TRBV7-9 to TRBJ2-2; TRBD1 agrees at 7 bases. The V and J ends lost 4 bases and 5 bases, in that order; junction bases with no gene match: 4. Germline assignment: CDR1 SEHNR and CDR2 FQNEAQ (reference sequence). The CDR3 sequence is 14 residues long. Here the CDR3 reads CASSSDRRTGELFF. CDR3 nucleotides: TGTGCCAGCAGCTCGGACAGGAGAACCGGGGAGCTGTTTTTT.

V and J are TRBV19 and TRBJ2-2; 10 bases are a match to TRBD1. Germline CDR1 LNHDA, CDR2 SQIVND (reference sequence). After removal of 7 bases from V and 5 bases from J, the junction contained 10 bases not matched to a gene. The CDR3 runs to 16 residues. CDR3 sequence: CASKDLGTGATGELFF. Written as DNA, the CDR3 is TGTGCCAGTAAGGATCTGGGGACAGGGGCGACCGGGGAGCTGTTTTTT.

The rearrangement links TRBV3-1 (or the pseudogene TRBV3-2) to TRBJ2-7; possible D gene TRBD1, 5 bases. Trimming pared 3 bases from V and 4 bases from J, leaving 7 bases between. In germline, CDR1 is LGHDT, CDR2 YNNKEL (reference sequence). The CDR3 sequence is 12 residues long. This chain's CDR3 is CASSQGPYEQYF. In DNA, the CDR3 is TGTGCCAGCAGCCAGGGGCCTTACGAGCAGTACTTC.

The chain has TRBV11-2 and TRBJ2-7; 8 bases agree with TRBD1. The CDR3 extends over 14 amino acids. The germline CDR1 and CDR2 sequences are SGHAT and FQNNGV. J was trimmed by 0 bases and V by 5 bases; bases with no gene match: 3. The CDR3 spells CASSDGQGSYEQYF. The CDR3 bases are TGTGCCAGCAGCGACGGACAGGGCTCCTACGAGCAGTACTTC.

The J gene is TRBJ2-5, the V gene TRBV5-5; D gene uncertain. Germline V gives CDR1 SGHKS, CDR2 YYEKEE (reference sequence). The CDR3 contains 13 residues. V was shortened by 4 bases and J by 4 bases, with 11 bases between the two germline ends. The CDR3 here is CASSTERVETQYF. As DNA, the CDR3 is TGTGCCAGCAGCACGGAACGGGTAGAGACCCAGTACTTC. Full variable domain (outside the CDR3, taken from reference TRBV5-5 and TRBJ2-5): DAGVTQSPTHLIKTRGQQVTLRCSPISGHKSVSWYQQVLGQGPQFIFQYYEKEERGRGNFPDRFSARQFPNYSSELNVNALLLGDSALYLCASSTERVETQYFGPGTRLLVL.